The rows below give T cell receptor beta chains drawn from one sample of a study of glioma-infiltrating T cells. One entry per CDR3 protein results from TCRdb running MiXCR on the multiplex PCR reads. The sample lists about 190,000 distinct CDR3 sequences; around 30% were seen once. Sample: glioma tissue, nonneoplastic brain tissue, or PBMCs (not recorded which). The source is a human donor with low-grade glioma or glioblastoma, undergoing nonglioma brain surgery, or in good health (not recorded which). Each CDR3 is given with its conserved first and last residue. Fields, in order: D gene, J gene, V gene, clone size, CDR3 protein, CDR3 DNA. The D gene is left open where the match is weak. Not all rows give a size; the values are once, few, many and, for expanded clones, a class.

>.|TRBJ2-2|TRBV4-1|.
CASSQVEDNGELFF
TGCGCCAGCAGCCAAGTTGAAGACAACGGGGAGCTGTTTTTT
>.|TRBJ1-1|TRBV6-2/TRBV6-3|.
CASSIAGGAGIVAEAFF
TGTGCCAGCAGTATAGCGGGAGGGGCAGGCATCGTCGCTGAAGCTTTCTTT
>.|TRBJ2-3|TRBV5-1|.
CASGGLPASTDTQYF
TGCGCCAGCGGGGGGCTGCCCGCTAGCACAGATACGCAGTATTTT
>TRBD2|TRBJ2-1|TRBV10-3|.
CAISSGTSGYNEQFF
TGTGCCATCAGTAGCGGGACTAGCGGATACAATGAGCAGTTCTTC
>.|TRBJ2-4|TRBV25-1|many
CASSEGTQAKNIQYF
TGTGCCAGCAGTGAGGGGACCCAAGCCAAAAACATTCAGTACTTC
>.|TRBJ2-3|TRBV5-1|many
CASRGDSTDTQYF
TGCGCCAGCAGGGGGGACAGCACAGATACGCAGTATTTT
>.|TRBJ2-7|TRBV6-1|few
CASTRDSYEQYF
TGTGCCAGCACCCGAGACTCCTACGAGCAGTACTTC
>.|TRBJ2-3|TRBV19|.
CASSPAAARTDTQYF
TGTGCCAGTAGTCCGGCAGCGGCCCGCACAGATACGCAGTATTTT
>.|TRBJ2-1|TRBV29-1|many
CSLGPGDNEQFF
TGCAGCCTGGGGCCAGGGGACAATGAGCAGTTCTTC
>TRBD2|TRBJ2-1|TRBV7-2|.
CASTCGGGRTNEQFF
TGTGCCAGCACCTGTGGGGGCGGGAGGACGAATGAGCAGTTCTTC
>TRBD2|TRBJ2-7|TRBV5-6|.
CASSTLAGMSYEQYF
TGTGCCAGCAGCACACTAGCGGGAATGAGCTACGAGCAGTACTTC
>TRBD1|TRBJ1-2|TRBV28|many
CASVTGEVNYGYTF
TGTGCCAGCGTAACAGGGGAAGTTAACTATGGCTACACCTTC
>TRBD2|TRBJ2-7|TRBV3-1|.
CASSPTSGTGEQYF
TGTGCCAGCAGCCCGACTAGCGGGACGGGAGAGCAGTACTTC
>.|TRBJ2-1|TRBV27|many
CASSVQGYEQFF
TGTGCCAGCAGTGTGCAGGGCTATGAGCAGTTCTTC
>.|TRBJ1-1|TRBV12-3/TRBV12-4|.
CASSITGFMNTKAFF
TGTGCCAGCAGTATTACAGGGTTCATGAACACTAAAGCTTTCTTT
>.|TRBJ2-3|TRBV7-6|.
CASSLLQAGGGTNTQYF
TGTGCCAGCAGCTTACTCCAGGCAGGGGGGGGCACAAATACGCAGTATTTT
>.|TRBJ1-5|TRBV6-1|many
CASSLNSNQPQHF
TGTGCCAGCAGTTTAAATAGCAATCAGCCCCAGCATTTT
>TRBD1|TRBJ1-1|TRBV18|.
CASSPGQGAGAFF
TGTGCCAGCTCACCGGGACAGGGGGCGGGAGCTTTCTTT
>TRBD2|TRBJ2-7|TRBV4-3|.
CASSQEVAGEGYEQYF
TGCGCCAGCAGCCAAGAAGTGGCGGGAGAAGGCTACGAGCAGTACTTC
>.|TRBJ2-7|TRBV12-3/TRBV12-4|.
CASSPPRQGEQYF
TGTGCCAGCAGTCCCCCCCGGCAGGGCGAGCAGTACTTC
>.|TRBJ1-6|TRBV10-3|.
CATQAPGVASPLHF
TGTGCCACTCAGGCGCCAGGTGTCGCTTCACCCCTCCACTTT
>.|TRBJ2-1|TRBV27|many
CASSPTVYNEQFF
TGTGCCAGCAGTCCAACTGTGTACAATGAGCAGTTCTTC
>TRBD2|TRBJ2-3|TRBV10-3|.
CAISPGLAADTQYF
TGTGCCATCAGCCCGGGACTAGCCGCAGATACGCAGTATTTT
>.|TRBJ1-1|TRBV28|many
CASSGAYTEAFF
TGTGCCAGCAGTGGGGCTTACACTGAAGCTTTCTTT
>.|TRBJ2-7|TRBV20-1|many
CSAPDYPEQYF
TGCAGTGCGCCTGACTATCCCGAGCAGTACTTC
>TRBD2|TRBJ2-1|TRBV25-1|.
CASSGPGLAGANEQFF
TGTGCCAGCAGTGGACCAGGGCTAGCGGGAGCTAATGAGCAGTTCTTC
>.|TRBJ1-1|TRBV6-1|many
CASSPGRMNTEAFF
TGTGCCAGCAGTCCGGGTCGGATGAACACTGAAGCTTTCTTT
>.|TRBJ2-3|TRBV18|few
CASSPLEPWASDTQYF
TGTGCCAGCTCACCACTGGAGCCTTGGGCTTCGGATACGCAGTATTTT
>TRBD1|TRBJ2-1|TRBV6-6|.
CASSYSGQGLEQFF
TGTGCCAGCAGTTACTCGGGACAGGGACTTGAGCAGTTCTTC
>.|TRBJ2-5|TRBV7-9|many
CASSVTQDDGTQYF
TGTGCCAGCAGCGTAACCCAGGACGACGGGACCCAGTACTTC
>.|TRBJ2-5|TRBV19|.
CASSVRRNQGKGFGQETQYF
TGTGCCAGTAGTGTACGGCGAAATCAAGGAAAGGGTTTCGGCCAGGAGACCCAGTACTTC
>.|TRBJ2-1|TRBV7-9|many
CASSLPGQSYNEQFF
TGTGCCAGCAGCTTACCTGGCCAGTCCTACAATGAGCAGTTCTTC
>.|TRBJ1-5|TRBV6-1|many
CASRLRADSNQPQHF
TGTGCCAGCAGGTTACGGGCCGATAGCAATCAGCCCCAGCATTTT
>TRBD2|TRBJ2-1|TRBV6-2/TRBV6-3|many
CASSTIRTGIPSGGYNEQFF
TGTGCCAGCAGTACAATTAGGACAGGGATCCCTAGCGGGGGATACAATGAGCAGTTCTTC
>.|TRBJ2-3|TRBV27|.
CAGSSQLVSNTQYF
TGTGCCGGCAGTTCGCAACTAGTTTCGAATACGCAGTATTTT
>.|TRBJ2-5|TRBV20-1|.
CSFLRLTTAQETQYF
TGCAGTTTCCTAAGGCTAACAACCGCCCAAGAGACCCAGTACTTC
>.|TRBJ2-1|TRBV29-1|once
CSAESGPTQFF
TGCAGCGCTGAGTCCGGCCCGACTCAGTTCTTC
>.|TRBJ2-1|TRBV14|many
CASSFRPNNEQFF
TGTGCCAGCAGCTTTCGACCCAACAATGAGCAGTTCTTC